The text below deals with one T cell receptor beta chain. In the original processing: From reference gene primer amplification, estimates of nucleated cell counts were derived. The data were produced by immunoSEQ multiplex PCR, yet TCRdb's version contains in-frame clones alone and is incomplete. V and J calls plus clone size are reproduced from that table; the DNA served to infer D and trimming. This sample has hundreds of thousands of clones, with 87% found just once. Trimming at V came to 5 bases and at J to 1 base, leaving 8 bases not matched to a gene. CDR3 length: 16 residues. Germline assignment: CDR1 LGHDT and CDR2 YNNKEL (reference sequence). Recruited during active infection, patients (from Seattle) were subsequently followed longitudinally. The entry originates in a study of blood T cell repertoires in COVID-19. Study summary: Acute and convalescent COVID-19 samples came from the United States, Italy and Spain. Sources were T cells, B-cell-depleted T cells, or PBMCs; the material itself was cDNA or gDNA.

The V and J genes are TRBV3-1 (or the pseudogene TRBV3-2) and TRBJ2-3; 8 nucleotides agree with TRBD2. The receptor was isolated from a woman between 45 and 60 years old with COVID-19, enrolled during active disease. Sequenced sample: peripheral blood. CDR3: CASSKWGSGGTDTQYF. The CDR3 DNA is TGTGCCAGCAGCAAGTGGGGTAGCGGGGGCACAGATACGCAGTATTTT.